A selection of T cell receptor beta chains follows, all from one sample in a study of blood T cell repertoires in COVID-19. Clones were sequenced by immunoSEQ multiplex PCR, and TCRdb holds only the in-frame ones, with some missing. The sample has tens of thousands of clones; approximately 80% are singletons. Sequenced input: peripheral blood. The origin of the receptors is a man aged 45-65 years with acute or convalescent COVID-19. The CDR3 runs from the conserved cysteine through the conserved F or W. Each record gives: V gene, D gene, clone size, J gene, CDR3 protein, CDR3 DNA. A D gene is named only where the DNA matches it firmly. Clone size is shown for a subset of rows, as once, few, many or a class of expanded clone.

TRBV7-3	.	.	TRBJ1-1	CASSLGPAGTEAFF	TGTGCCAGCAGCTTAGGGCCGGCGGGCACTGAAGCTTTCTTT
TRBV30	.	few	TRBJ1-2	CAWLRGGRGYTF	TGTGCCTGGCTCCGGGGGGGGCGCGGCTACACCTTC
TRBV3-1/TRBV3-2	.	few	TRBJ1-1	CASSLGAPNTEAFF	TGTGCCAGCAGCCTGGGAGCCCCGAACACTGAAGCTTTCTTT
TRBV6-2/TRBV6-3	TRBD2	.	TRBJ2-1	CASSSRGGEQFF	TGTGCCAGCAGTTCCCGGGGGGGTGAGCAGTTCTTC
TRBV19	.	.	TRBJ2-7	CASRDSGEGPTYEQYF	TGTGCCAGTAGGGACAGCGGGGAGGGGCCTACCTACGAGCAGTACTTC
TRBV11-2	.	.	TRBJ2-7	CASSLLRGSYEQYF	TGTGCCAGCAGCTTATTGAGGGGGTCCTACGAGCAGTACTTC
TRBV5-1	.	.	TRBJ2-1	CASSMEGQGSHNEQFF	TGCGCCAGCAGCATGGAGGGTCAGGGGAGTCACAATGAGCAGTTCTTC
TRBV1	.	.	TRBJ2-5	CTSSVRTGHQETQYF	TGCACCAGCAGCGTTCGGACAGGGCATCAAGAGACCCAGTACTTC
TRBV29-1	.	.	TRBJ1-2	CSVHLTGVYTF	TGCAGCGTGCACCTGACAGGAGTCTACACCTTC
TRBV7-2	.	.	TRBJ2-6	CASSFTGSGANVLTF	TGTGCCAGCAGCTTTACAGGGTCTGGGGCCAACGTCCTGACTTTC
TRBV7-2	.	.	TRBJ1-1	CASSPRGLGGGTEAFF	TGTGCCAGCAGCCCAAGGGGCCTGGGGGGGGGCACTGAAGCTTTCTTT
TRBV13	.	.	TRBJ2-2	CASSLERVGELFF	TGTGCCAGCAGCCTCGAGAGGGTCGGGGAGCTGTTTTTT
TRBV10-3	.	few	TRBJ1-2	CAISGVEGYTF	TGTGCCATCAGTGGAGTAGAGGGCTACACCTTC
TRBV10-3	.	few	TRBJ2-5	CAISDRETQYF	TGTGCCATCAGTGACCGGGAGACCCAGTACTTC
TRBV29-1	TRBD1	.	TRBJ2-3	CSVETGATDTQYF	TGCAGCGTTGAAACAGGGGCCACAGATACGCAGTATTTT
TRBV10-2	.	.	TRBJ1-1	CASSESLKPFF	TGCGCCAGCAGTGAGTCGTTGAAGCCTTTCTTT
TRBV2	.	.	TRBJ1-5	CASSTGYPSNQPQHF	TGTGCCAGCAGTACAGGATACCCTAGCAATCAGCCCCAGCATTTT
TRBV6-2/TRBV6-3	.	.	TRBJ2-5	CASSYTATGTETQYF	TGTGCCAGCAGTTACACGGCCACAGGGACGGAGACCCAGTACTTC
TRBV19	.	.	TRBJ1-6	CASSTATGSGSPLHF	TGTGCCAGTAGTACAGCGACAGGTTCTGGGTCACCCCTCCACTTT
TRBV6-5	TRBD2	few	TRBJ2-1	CASSNSGRGGNEQFF	TGTGCCAGCAGTAATAGCGGGAGGGGGGGGAATGAGCAGTTCTTC
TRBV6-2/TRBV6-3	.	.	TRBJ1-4	CASSPVGLTNEKLFF	TGTGCCAGCAGTCCAGTTGGTTTAACTAATGAAAAACTGTTTTTT
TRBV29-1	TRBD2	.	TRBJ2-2	CSVEKRGEETGELFF	TGCAGCGTGGAAAAGCGGGGGGAAGAGACCGGGGAGCTGTTTTTT
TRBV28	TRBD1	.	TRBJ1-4	CASSQTGGRNEKLFF	TGTGCCAGCAGTCAGACAGGGGGTAGAAATGAAAAACTGTTTTTT
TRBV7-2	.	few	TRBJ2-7	CASSLSRVESYEQYF	TGTGCCAGCAGCTTAAGCAGGGTGGAGTCCTACGAGCAGTACTTC
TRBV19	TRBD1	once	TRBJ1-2	CASRNRGQDYGYTF	TGTGCCAGTAGGAACAGGGGACAGGACTATGGCTACACCTTC
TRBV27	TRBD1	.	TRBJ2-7	CASSPQGASYEQYF	TGTGCCAGCAGTCCACAGGGGGCGTCCTACGAGCAGTACTTC
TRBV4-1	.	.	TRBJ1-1	CASSQEGRKGTEAFF	TGCGCCAGCAGCCAAGAGGGGAGGAAAGGGACTGAAGCTTTCTTT
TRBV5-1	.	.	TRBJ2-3	CASSLERDTQYF	TGCGCCAGCAGCTTGGAGCGTGATACGCAGTATTTT
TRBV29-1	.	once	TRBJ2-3	CSTEGVSTDTQYF	TGCAGCACCGAGGGGGTTAGCACAGATACGCAGTATTTT
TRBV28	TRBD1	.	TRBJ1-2	CASSFRGQGAVRGGYTF	TGTGCCAGCAGTTTCCGCGGACAGGGGGCCGTAAGAGGCGGCTACACCTTC
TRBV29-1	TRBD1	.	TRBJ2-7	CSVEGSRDRGSDEQYF	TGCAGCGTTGAAGGGTCAAGAGACAGGGGGTCGGACGAGCAGTACTTC
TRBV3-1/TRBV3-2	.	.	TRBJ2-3	CASSAQGGSTDTQYF	TGTGCCAGCAGCGCACAGGGGGGGAGCACAGATACGCAGTATTTT
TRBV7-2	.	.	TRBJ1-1	CASSLGFRGRTEAFF	TGTGCCAGCAGCTTAGGCTTCAGGGGAAGGACTGAAGCTTTCTTT
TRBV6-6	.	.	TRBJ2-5	CASTRGRTQETQYF	TGTGCCAGCACCCGGGGTCGCACCCAAGAGACCCAGTACTTC
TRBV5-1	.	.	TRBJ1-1	CASSSGENTEAFF	TGCGCCAGCAGCTCCGGGGAGAACACTGAAGCTTTCTTT
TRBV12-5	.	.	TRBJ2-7	CASGLERYEQYF	TGTGCTAGTGGTTTGGAACGGTACGAGCAGTACTTC
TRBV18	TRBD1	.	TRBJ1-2	CASSPPGTGDYGYTF	TGTGCCAGCTCACCACCCGGGACAGGGGACTATGGCTACACCTTC
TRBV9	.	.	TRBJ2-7	CASSGGLMTPYEQYF	TGTGCCAGCAGCGGCGGACTGATGACGCCTTACGAGCAGTACTTC
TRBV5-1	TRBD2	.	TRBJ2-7	CASSPGGTAGYEQYF	TGCGCCAGCAGCCCGGGGGGGACTGCGGGCTACGAGCAGTACTTC